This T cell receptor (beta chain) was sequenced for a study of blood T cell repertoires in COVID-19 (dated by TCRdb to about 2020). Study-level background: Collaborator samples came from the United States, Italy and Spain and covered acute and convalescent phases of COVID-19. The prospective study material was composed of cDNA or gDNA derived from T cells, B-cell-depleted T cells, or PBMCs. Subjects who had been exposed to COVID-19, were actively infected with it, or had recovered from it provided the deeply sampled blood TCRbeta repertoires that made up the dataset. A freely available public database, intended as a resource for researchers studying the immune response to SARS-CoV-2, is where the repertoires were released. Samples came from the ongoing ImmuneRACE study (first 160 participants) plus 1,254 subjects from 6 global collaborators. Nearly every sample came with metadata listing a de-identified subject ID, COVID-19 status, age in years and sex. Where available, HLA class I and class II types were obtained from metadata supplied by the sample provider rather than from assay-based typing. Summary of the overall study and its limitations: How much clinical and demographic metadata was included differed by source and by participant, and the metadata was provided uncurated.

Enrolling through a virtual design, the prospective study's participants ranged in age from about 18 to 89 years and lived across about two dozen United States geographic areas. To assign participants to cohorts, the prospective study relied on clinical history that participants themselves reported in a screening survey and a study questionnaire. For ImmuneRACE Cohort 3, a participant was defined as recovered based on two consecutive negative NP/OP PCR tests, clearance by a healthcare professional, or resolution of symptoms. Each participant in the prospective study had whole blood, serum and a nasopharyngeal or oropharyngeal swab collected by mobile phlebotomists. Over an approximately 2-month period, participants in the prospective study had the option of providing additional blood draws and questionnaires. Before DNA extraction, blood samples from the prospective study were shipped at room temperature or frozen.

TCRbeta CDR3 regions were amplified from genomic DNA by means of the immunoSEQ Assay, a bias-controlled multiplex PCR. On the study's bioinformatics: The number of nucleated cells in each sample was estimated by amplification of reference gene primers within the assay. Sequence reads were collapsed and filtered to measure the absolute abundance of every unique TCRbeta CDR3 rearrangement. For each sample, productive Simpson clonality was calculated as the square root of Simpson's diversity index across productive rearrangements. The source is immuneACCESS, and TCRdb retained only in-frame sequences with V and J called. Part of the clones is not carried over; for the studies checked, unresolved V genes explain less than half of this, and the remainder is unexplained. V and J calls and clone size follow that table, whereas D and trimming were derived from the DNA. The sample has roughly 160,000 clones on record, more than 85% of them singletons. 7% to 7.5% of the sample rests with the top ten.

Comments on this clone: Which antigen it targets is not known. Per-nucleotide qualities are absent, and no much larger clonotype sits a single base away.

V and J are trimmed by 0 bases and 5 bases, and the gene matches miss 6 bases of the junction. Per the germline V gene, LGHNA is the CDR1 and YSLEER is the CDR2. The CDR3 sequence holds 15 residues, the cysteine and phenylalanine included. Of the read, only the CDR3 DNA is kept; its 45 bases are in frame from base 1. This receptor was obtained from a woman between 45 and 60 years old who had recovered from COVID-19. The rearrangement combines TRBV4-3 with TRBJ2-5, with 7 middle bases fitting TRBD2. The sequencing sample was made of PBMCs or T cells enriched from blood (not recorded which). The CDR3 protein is CASSQDWREWETQYF. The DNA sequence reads TGCGCCAGCAGCCAAGATTGGCGGGAGTGGGAGACCCAGTACTTC.